This paragraph reports one TCR beta chain. Its matching antigen is unknown. The V end lost 1 base, the J end lost 5 bases, and 15 bases lay between the germline ends. The CDR3 has 16 residues. Germline loops: CDR1 SGHRS, CDR2 YFSETQ. The sample originates from a study of cytomegalovirus exposure and HLA in healthy donors. Study as a whole: HLA-typed donors contributed around 88 million unique TCRs, which were held in an early data release. Notes on the study in general: Cytomegalovirus-associated status was assigned to about 170 TCR beta chains. TCR beta V- and J-gene trimming was later associated with a missense DCLRE1C variant. Sequence variants that were highly shared formed a cluster that was likely a sequencing artifact.

PCR was performed using 60 Vbeta and 13 Jbeta primers. Sequenced by immunoSEQ multiplex PCR; TCRdb stores in-frame clones only, minus some. There are 180,000 or so clones in the sample; roughly 76% occur only once, and roughly 5% lies in the top ten. This clonotype originated in a woman aged 18-30 years in good health and CMV-seropositive. J is TRBJ1-4 and V is TRBV5-1, with D perhaps matching TRBD1 (6 bases). The sequenced material came from PBMCs. The CDR3 bases are TGCGCCAGCAGCTTGCAGGCGGGGGGCAACAATGAAAAACTGTTTTTT. Translated: CASSLQAGGNNEKLFF. The whole variable domain, remainder taken from reference TRBV5-1 and TRBJ1-4, is KAGVTQTPRYLIKTRGQQVTLSCSPISGHRSVSWYQQTPGQGLQFLFEYFSETQRNKGNFPGRFSGRQFSNSRSEMNVSTLELGDSALYLCASSLQAGGNNEKLFFGSGTQLSVL.